Listed here is a single T cell receptor beta chain. The sample originates from a study of T cell changes during pregnancy in multiple sclerosis. The protocol was immunoSEQ multiplex PCR, while the TCRdb copy is restricted to in-frame clones and leaves out a portion. The sample shows under 65,000 clones, about 93% of them seen only once. The germline V gene has CDR1 KGHSH and CDR2 LQKENI. This CDR3 is 15 amino acids long. V lost 3 bases and J 4 bases, leaving 13 bases between the germline ends. This specimen consisted of CD4+ T cells from peripheral blood mononuclear cells, obtained in the third trimester of pregnancy. The chain combines TRBV18 with TRBJ2-1, with a weak D call TRBD2 (6 bases). The TCR sequence derives from a female donor with multiple sclerosis, enrolled in a pregnancy study. The CDR3 DNA is TGTGCCAGCTCACCCCGAAACGGGGGATACAATGAGCAGTTCTTC. This codes for CASSPRNGGYNEQFF. Full variable domain (missing parts from reference TRBV18 and TRBJ2-1): NAGVMQNPRHLVRRRGQEARLRCSPMKGHSHVYWYRQLPEEGLKFMVYLQKENIIDESGMPKERFSAEFPKEGPSILRIQQVVRGDSAAYFCASSPRNGGYNEQFFGPGTRLTVL.